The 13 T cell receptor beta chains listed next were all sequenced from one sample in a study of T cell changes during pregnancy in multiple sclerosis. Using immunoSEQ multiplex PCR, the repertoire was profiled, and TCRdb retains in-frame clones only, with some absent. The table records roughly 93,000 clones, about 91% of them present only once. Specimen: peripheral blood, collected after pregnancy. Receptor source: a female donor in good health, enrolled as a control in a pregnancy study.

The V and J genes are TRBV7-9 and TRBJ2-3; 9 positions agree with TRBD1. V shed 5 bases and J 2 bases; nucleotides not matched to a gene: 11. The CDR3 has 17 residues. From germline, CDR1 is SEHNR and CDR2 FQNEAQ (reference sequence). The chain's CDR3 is CASSPWDRAGVTDTQYF. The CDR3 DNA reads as TGTGCCAGCAGCCCCTGGGACAGGGCGGGAGTCACAGATACGCAGTATTTT.

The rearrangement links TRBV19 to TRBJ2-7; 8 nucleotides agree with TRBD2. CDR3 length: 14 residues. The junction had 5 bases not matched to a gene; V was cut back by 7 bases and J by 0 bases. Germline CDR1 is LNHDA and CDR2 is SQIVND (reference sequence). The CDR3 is CASKAAGGSYEQYF. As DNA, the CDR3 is TGTGCCAGTAAGGCCGCGGGGGGCTCCTACGAGCAGTACTTC.

The CDR3 region has the DNA TGTGCCAGCTCAGCTGGACAGGGTGGCGAGCAGTACTTC. Translation: CASSAGQGGEQYF. V and J are TRBV18 and TRBJ2-7; TRBD1 matches at 8 bases. CDR1 and CDR2 (germline): KGHSH, LQKENI. The CDR3 has 13 amino acids. The ends lost 5 bases at V and 6 bases at J; junction bases unmatched: 6.

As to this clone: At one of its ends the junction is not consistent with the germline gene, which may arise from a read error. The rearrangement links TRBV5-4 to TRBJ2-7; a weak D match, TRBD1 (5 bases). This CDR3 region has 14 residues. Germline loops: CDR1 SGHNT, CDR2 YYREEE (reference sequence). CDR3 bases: TGTACCAGCAGCTCTCCAGGGATCTCTCGGGAGCAGTACTTC. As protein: CTSSSPGISREQYF. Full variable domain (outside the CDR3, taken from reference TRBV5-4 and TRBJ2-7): ETGVTQSPTHLIKTRGQQVTLRCSSQSGHNTVSWYQQALGQGPQFIFQYYREEENGRGNFPPRFSGLQFPNYSSELNVNALELDDSALYLCTSSSPGISREQYFGPGTRLTVT.

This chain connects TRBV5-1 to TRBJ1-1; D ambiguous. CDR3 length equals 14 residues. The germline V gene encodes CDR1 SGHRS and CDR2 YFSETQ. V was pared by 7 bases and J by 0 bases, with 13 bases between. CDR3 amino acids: CASSALGVNTEAFF. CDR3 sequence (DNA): TGCGCCAGCTCCGCACTAGGAGTGAACACTGAAGCTTTCTTT.

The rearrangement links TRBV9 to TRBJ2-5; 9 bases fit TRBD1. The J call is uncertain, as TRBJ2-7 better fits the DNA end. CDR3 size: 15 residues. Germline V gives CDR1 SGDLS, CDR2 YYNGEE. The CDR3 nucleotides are TGTGCCAGCAGCGAATCCGGGACAGGGACCTACGAGCAGTACTTC. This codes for CASSESGTGTYEQYF.

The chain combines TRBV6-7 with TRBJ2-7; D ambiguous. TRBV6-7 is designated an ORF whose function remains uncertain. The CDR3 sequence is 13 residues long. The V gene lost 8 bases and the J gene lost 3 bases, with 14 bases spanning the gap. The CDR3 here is CASPGLVLYEQYF. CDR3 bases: TGTGCCAGCCCTGGTCTAGTCCTCTACGAGCAGTACTTC.

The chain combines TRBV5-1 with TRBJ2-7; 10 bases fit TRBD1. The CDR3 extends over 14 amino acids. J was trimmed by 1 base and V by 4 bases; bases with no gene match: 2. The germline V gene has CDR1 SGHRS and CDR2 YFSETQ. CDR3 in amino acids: CASSGTGVSYEQYF. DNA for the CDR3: TGCGCCAGCAGCGGGACAGGGGTTTCCTACGAGCAGTACTTC.

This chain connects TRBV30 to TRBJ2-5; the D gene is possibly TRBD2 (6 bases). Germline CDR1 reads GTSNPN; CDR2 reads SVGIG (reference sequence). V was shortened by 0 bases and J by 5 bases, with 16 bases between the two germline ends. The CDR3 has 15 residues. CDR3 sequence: CAWSVGSRRVETQYF. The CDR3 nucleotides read TGTGCCTGGAGTGTAGGGAGTCGGAGGGTGGAGACCCAGTACTTC.

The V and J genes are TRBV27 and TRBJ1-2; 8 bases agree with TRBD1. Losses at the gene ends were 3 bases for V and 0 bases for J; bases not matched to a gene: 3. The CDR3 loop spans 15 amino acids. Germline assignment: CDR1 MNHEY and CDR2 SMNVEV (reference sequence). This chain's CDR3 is CASSFGTGSNYGYTF. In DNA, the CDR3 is TGTGCCAGCAGTTTTGGGACAGGCTCTAACTATGGCTACACCTTC.

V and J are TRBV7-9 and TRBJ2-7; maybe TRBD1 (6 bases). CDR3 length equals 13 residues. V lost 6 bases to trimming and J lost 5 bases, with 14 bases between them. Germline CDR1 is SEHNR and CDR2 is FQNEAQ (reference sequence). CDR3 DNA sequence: TGTGCCAGCAGTTACAGGGCCGTGAACGAGCAGTACTTC. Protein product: CASSYRAVNEQYF.

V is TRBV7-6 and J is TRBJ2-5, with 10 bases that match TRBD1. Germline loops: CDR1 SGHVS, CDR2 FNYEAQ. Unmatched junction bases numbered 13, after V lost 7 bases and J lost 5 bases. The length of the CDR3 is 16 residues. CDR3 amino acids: CASTQAPPGQGETQYF. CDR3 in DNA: TGTGCCAGCACCCAAGCTCCCCCGGGACAGGGGGAGACCCAGTACTTC.

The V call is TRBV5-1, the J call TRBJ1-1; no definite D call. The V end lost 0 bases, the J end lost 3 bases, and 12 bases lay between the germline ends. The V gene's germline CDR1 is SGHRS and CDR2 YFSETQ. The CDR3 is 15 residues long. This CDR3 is CASSLEGGADTEAFF. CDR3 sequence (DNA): TGCGCCAGCAGCTTGGAGGGAGGCGCGGACACTGAAGCTTTCTTT.